The 5 T cell receptor beta chains reported below all come from one sample, sequenced in a study of CD8 T cells in ankylosing spondylitis. MiXCR was run by TCRdb on the 5' RACE reads, yielding one entry per CDR3 protein. Of some 130,000 distinct CDR3 sequences listed, over 7% are singletons. Specimen: blood, either unsorted or a sorted T cell fraction (not recorded which). These receptors all come from a male donor with ankylosing spondylitis or in good health (not recorded which).

At least ten counts were recorded for this clonotype. The genes are TRBV20-1 and TRBJ2-5; D ambiguous. Deletions cut 3 bases from V and 4 bases from J, with 9 bases between. Germline CDR1 is DFQATT and CDR2 is SNEGSKA (reference sequence). The CDR3 spans 12 residues. The CDR3 loop is CSASDQLETQYF. The CDR3, as DNA: TGCAGTGCTAGTGATCAATTAGAGACCCAGTACTTC.

This clonotype was detected only a few times. The gene calls are TRBV19 and TRBJ2-1, with 9 bases fitting TRBD1. CDR1 and CDR2 (germline): LNHDA, SQIVND (reference sequence). V lost 5 bases, J lost 7 bases, and 12 bases stayed unmatched. The CDR3 has 16 residues. CDR3 protein: CASSLIPGQGGNEQFF. CDR3 in DNA: TGTGCCAGTAGTCTAATCCCGGGACAGGGTGGTAATGAGCAGTTCTTC.

The chain recombines TRBV5-5 with TRBJ2-1, with unresolved D. CDR3 length: 15 amino acids. Trimming stripped 4 bases from V and 2 bases from J, with 13 bases between. Germline V gene data show CDR1 as SGHKS and CDR2 as YYEKEE (reference sequence). The CDR3 DNA follows: TGTGCCAGCAGCAGGCTACTTACCACCTACAATGAGCAGTTCTTC. Translated: CASSRLLTTYNEQFF.

This clonotype was picked up many times. The chain links TRBV6-1 to TRBJ1-6, with D maybe TRBD1 (5 bases). Per the germline V gene, CDR1 is MNHNS and CDR2 is SASEGT. V lost 2 bases, J lost 11 bases, and 13 bases lay in between. This CDR3 comprises 14 residues. CDR3 bases: TGTGCCAGCAGTGAAAGGGGTCGAGGGACACCCCTCCACTTT. Translation gives CASSERGRGTPLHF.

The gene calls are TRBV5-4 and TRBJ1-2, with 8 bases identical to TRBD1. J lost 3 bases, V lost 0 bases, and 7 bases had no gene match. Germline lookup yields CDR1 SGHNT and CDR2 YYREEE (reference sequence). The CDR3 has 16 residues. In nucleotides, the CDR3 is TGTGCCAGCAGCTTGGCCCCGGCAGGGGGCGACTATGGCTACACCTTC. Its translation: CASSLAPAGGDYGYTF.